This TCR beta chain was documented in a study of T cell changes during pregnancy in multiple sclerosis. CDR3 length: 15 residues. Germline V gene sequence: CDR1 LNHDA, CDR2 SQIVND (reference sequence). Trimming at V came to 3 bases and at J to 7 bases, leaving 9 bases not matched to a gene. TCRdb keeps only in-frame clones here, not all; method: immunoSEQ multiplex PCR. The data show approximately 100,000 clones, with approximately 92% seen just once and about 4.5% held by the top ten. Sequenced material: peripheral blood, taken in the first trimester of pregnancy. The receptor comes from a female donor with multiple sclerosis, enrolled in a pregnancy study. The chain employs TRBV19 and TRBJ2-1; 7 nucleotides align to TRBD1. DNA of the CDR3: TGTGCCAGTAGTATTGAGGGGGCTATTAGAAATGAGCAGTTCTTC. It yields the protein CASSIEGAIRNEQFF. Together with reference TRBV19 and TRBJ2-1, the CDR3 gives the full variable domain: DGGITQSPKYLFRKEGQNVTLSCEQNLNHDAMYWYRQDPGQGLRLIYYSQIVNDFQKGDIAEGYSVSREKKESFPLTVTSAQKNPTAFYLCASSIEGAIRNEQFFGPGTRLTVL.